These 32 T cell receptor beta chains were all obtained from the same sample, sequenced in a study of cytomegalovirus exposure and HLA in healthy donors. With 60 Vbeta and 13 Jbeta primers, the PCR was carried out. Repertoires were generated with immunoSEQ multiplex PCR, while TCRdb's copy carries only in-frame clones and drops some. The table has roughly 160,000 clones, over 70% seen once. The sequenced sample consisted of PBMCs. All receptors come from a boy aged 2 to 10 in good health and CMV-seronegative.

The gene calls are TRBV4-1 and TRBJ1-1; no clear D. The CDR3 is 14 residues long. Trimming left V 1 base short and J 5 bases short, with 11 bases between. Germline CDR1 and CDR2: MGHRA and YSYEKL. This CDR3 reads CASSQGLRGTEAFF. In DNA, the CDR3 is TGCGCCAGCAGCCAAGGGTTAAGAGGGACTGAAGCTTTCTTT.

The chain uses TRBV6-1 and TRBJ1-5; 7 positions agree with TRBD1. Germline values: CDR1 MNHNS, CDR2 SASEGT. J was trimmed by 4 bases and V by 4 bases; bases with no gene match: 7. The CDR3 sequence is 15 residues long. In nucleotides, the CDR3 is TGTGCCAGCAGTGCGACCGACAGGGAAAATCAGCCCCAGCATTTT. It encodes CASSATDRENQPQHF.

The chain joins TRBV7-9 to TRBJ1-1, with D perhaps TRBD1 (5 bases). Germline values: CDR1 SEHNR, CDR2 FQNEAQ (reference sequence). CDR3 length equals 13 residues. V was cut by 4 bases and J by 4 bases, with 10 bases left in between. CDR3: CASSSEGSTEAFF. The CDR3 DNA is TGTGCCAGCAGCTCGGAGGGGAGCACTGAAGCTTTCTTT.

The chain couples TRBV2 to TRBJ1-2, with D maybe TRBD1 (5 bases). The V gene lost 5 bases and the J gene lost 2 bases, with 18 bases spanning the gap. The CDR3 sequence is 16 residues long. CDR1 and CDR2 (germline): SNHLY, FYNNEI. DNA of the CDR3: TGTGCCAGCAGTATCCTGGCAGGGCAGCAAAACTATGGCTACACCTTC. Protein: CASSILAGQQNYGYTF.

This clone was observed a handful of times. The chain combines TRBV5-4 with TRBJ2-2; a possible D gene is TRBD1 (5 bases). Germline V gives CDR1 SGHNT, CDR2 YYREEE (reference sequence). V was pared by 2 bases and J by 7 bases, with 9 bases between. The CDR3 is 13 residues long. For the CDR3, the DNA is TGTGCCAGCAGCTTTCAGGGCAGCGGGGAGCTGTTTTTT. Its translation: CASSFQGSGELFF. Using reference TRBV5-4 and TRBJ2-2 for the parts outside the CDR3, the full variable domain is ETGVTQSPTHLIKTRGQQVTLRCSSQSGHNTVSWYQQALGQGPQFIFQYYREEENGRGNFPPRFSGLQFPNYSSELNVNALELDDSALYLCASSFQGSGELFFGEGSRLTVL.

This chain uses TRBV19 with TRBJ1-2; D is possibly TRBD1 (5 bases). Germline CDR1 LNHDA, CDR2 SQIVND (reference sequence). CDR3 length: 13 residues. V dropped 11 bases and J dropped 7 bases, with 20 bases sitting between them. The CDR3 here is CASNRRLSSGYTF. The CDR3 DNA reads as TGTGCCTCAAACAGGAGACTTTCTTCTGGCTACACCTTC.

This clone occurred a few times. This chain connects TRBV7-3 to TRBJ2-3; possible D gene TRBD2, 5 bases. Per the germline V gene, CDR1 is SGHTA and CDR2 is FQGTGA. The CDR3 extends over 14 amino acids. V shed 2 bases and J shed 0 bases, with 6 bases lying between them. The CDR3 loop is CASSLASSTDTQYF. CDR3 coding DNA: TGTGCCAGCAGCTTAGCTAGCAGCACAGATACGCAGTATTTT.

This sequence joins TRBV6-5 and TRBJ2-5; a possible D gene is TRBD1 (6 bases). This CDR3 is built from 11 residues. Germline lookup yields CDR1 MNHEY and CDR2 SVGAGI. Deletions cut 11 bases from V and 3 bases from J, with 10 bases between. The CDR3 DNA reads TGTGCCTCCGGGACAAAAGAGACCCAGTACTTC. Protein product: CASGTKETQYF.

The V gene is TRBV9, the J gene TRBJ1-4; maybe TRBD1 (5 bases). In germline, CDR1 is SGDLS, CDR2 YYNGEE. Trimming took 4 bases from V and 1 from J, leaving 14 bases between them. This CDR3 is built from 16 residues. CDR3 nucleotide sequence: TGTGCCAGCAGCCAGGATCAGGGTTTAACTAATGAAAAACTGTTTTTT. Its protein is CASSQDQGLTNEKLFF. Drawing the rest from reference TRBV9 and TRBJ1-4, the complete variable domain is DSGVTQTPKHLITATGQRVTLRCSPRSGDLSVYWYQQSLDQGLQFLIQYYNGEERAKGNILERFSAQQFPDLHSELNLSSLELGDSALYFCASSQDQGLTNEKLFFGSGTQLSVL.

The V call is TRBV4-3, the J call TRBJ2-5; 7 bases fit TRBD1. V trimming: 4 bases; J trimming: 5 bases; junction bases outside the gene matches: 10. Germline V gene sequence: CDR1 LGHNA, CDR2 YSLEER. This CDR3 region has 15 residues. This CDR3 reads CASSRAGTVGETQYF. In DNA form, the CDR3 reads TGCGCCAGCAGCCGGGCCGGGACAGTGGGGGAGACCCAGTACTTC.

The chain recombines TRBV7-9 with TRBJ2-3, with TRBD2 identical over 10 bases. This CDR3 has 17 amino acids. Germline V gives CDR1 SEHNR, CDR2 FQNEAQ (reference sequence). V shed 1 base, J shed 4 bases, and the junction held 8 bases outside the gene matches. CDR3 sequence reads: CASSLGTSGSRADTQYF. The CDR3 DNA sequence: TGTGCCAGCAGCTTAGGGACTAGCGGTTCCCGGGCAGATACGCAGTATTTT.

In regard to this clone: Sequence at one end of the junction differs from germline and may be a read error. The chain recombines TRBV7-9 with TRBJ2-1; D gene uncertain. CDR3 length equals 16 residues. Germline loops: CDR1 SEHNR, CDR2 FQNEAQ (reference sequence). The CDR3: CSSASSDYLSYNEQFF. DNA for the CDR3: TGTTCCAGCGCCAGTTCCGATTACCTCTCCTACAATGAGCAGTTCTTC.

The gene calls are TRBV2 and TRBJ2-2, with D perhaps matching TRBD2 (6 bases). The ends were cut back, 4 bases at V and 2 bases at J, with 14 bases in the middle. Looked up from germline, CDR1 is SNHLY and CDR2 is FYNNEI. The CDR3 spans 16 residues. CDR3 DNA: TGTGCCAGCAGTGTTCACGGCGGGACCAACACCGGGGAGCTGTTTTTT. It specifies CASSVHGGTNTGELFF.

The CDR3 sequence is CASSLSVPTSGRETQYF. In nucleotides, the CDR3 is TGTGCCAGCAGCTTAAGCGTCCCGACTAGCGGGAGAGAGACCCAGTACTTC. This chain uses TRBV7-9 with TRBJ2-5; 12 nucleotides align to TRBD2. Losses at the gene ends were 2 bases for V and 4 bases for J; bases not matched to a gene: 8. The CDR3 consists of 17 residues. Germline V CDR1 and CDR2: SEHNR, FQNEAQ (reference sequence).

V gene TRBV19 combines with J gene TRBJ2-1; 11 bases align to TRBD2. The V and J ends lost 5 bases and 4 bases, in that order; junction bases with no gene match: 4. CDR1 and CDR2 (germline): LNHDA, SQIVND (reference sequence). CDR3 size: 15 residues. CDR3 in amino acids: CASSPASGGYNEQFF. The CDR3 bases are TGTGCCAGTAGTCCGGCTAGCGGGGGGTACAATGAGCAGTTCTTC. Using reference TRBV19 and TRBJ2-1 for the parts outside the CDR3, the full variable domain is DGGITQSPKYLFRKEGQNVTLSCEQNLNHDAMYWYRQDPGQGLRLIYYSQIVNDFQKGDIAEGYSVSREKKESFPLTVTSAQKNPTAFYLCASSPASGGYNEQFFGPGTRLTVL.

The chain carries TRBV29-1 and TRBJ1-1; D not resolved. V was clipped by 5 bases and J by 5 bases, with 9 bases between them. Germline lookup yields CDR1 SQVTM and CDR2 ANQGSEA. The CDR3 spans 11 residues. CDR3 nucleotide sequence: TGCAGCGTTTTCGACGGGACTGAAGCTTTCTTT. It specifies CSVFDGTEAFF. Drawing the rest from reference TRBV29-1 and TRBJ1-1, the complete variable domain is SAVISQKPSRDICQRGTSLTIQCQVDSQVTMMFWYRQQPGQSLTLIATANQGSEATYESGFVIDKFPISRPNLTFSTLTVSNMSPEDSSIYLCSVFDGTEAFFGQGTRLTVV.

J is TRBJ1-4 and V is TRBV2; the D gene is possibly TRBD1 (5 bases). This CDR3 has 15 residues. Trimming removed 11 bases at V and 0 bases at J, with 16 bases between. The germline V gene has CDR1 SNHLY and CDR2 FYNNEI. The CDR3, as DNA: TGTGCCGGAAGAGGAGGGGCTGCAACTAATGAAAAACTGTTTTTT. Translation gives CAGRGGAATNEKLFF.

J is TRBJ1-1 and V is TRBV13, with unresolved D. The CDR3 totals 14 residues. V was pared by 7 bases and J by 1 base, with 13 bases between. Germline V lookup: CDR1 PRHDT, CDR2 FYEKMQ (reference sequence). CDR3 sequence (DNA): TGTGCCAGCATTTTGAGGCGGTCGAACACTGAAGCTTTCTTT. It specifies CASILRRSNTEAFF.

The V call is TRBV21-1, the J call TRBJ1-3; TRBD1, the table's D call, was not compared with the DNA. TRBV21-1 is a pseudogene. The CDR3 covers 17 residues. The CDR3 DNA reads TGTGCCAGCAGCAACCCGCTAGACAGGGAGAGTTTTCACACCATATATTTT. Amino acid sequence: CASSNPLDRESFHTIYF.

J is TRBJ2-7 and V is TRBV19; 7 bases are shared with TRBD1. The germline gives CDR1 LNHDA, CDR2 SQIVND (reference sequence). The ends lost 6 bases at V and 6 bases at J; junction bases unmatched: 8. The CDR3 totals 13 residues. CDR3 in DNA: TGTGCCAGTAGCTTTCAGGGGGTGTGCGAGCAGTACGTC. Protein: CASSFQGVCEQYV.

The chain couples TRBV9 to TRBJ2-6; no reliable D call. In germline, CDR1 is SGDLS, CDR2 YYNGEE. CDR3 length equals 15 residues. Between the trimmed V and J ends, which lost 5 bases and 0 bases, there was a span of 9 bases. Written as DNA, the CDR3 is TGTGCCAGCAGTACCCAGGTCTCTGGGGCCAACGTCCTGACTTTC. Translation gives CASSTQVSGANVLTF.

The J gene is TRBJ1-1, the V gene TRBV6-1; 8 nucleotides match TRBD1. Germline V lookup: CDR1 MNHNS, CDR2 SASEGT. This CDR3 comprises 18 residues. Trimming removed 2 bases from V and 1 base from J; junction bases left unmatched: 12. CDR3 region: CASSELSSRDRTNTEAFF. CDR3 nucleotide sequence: TGTGCCAGCAGTGAATTATCATCAAGGGACAGGACGAACACTGAAGCTTTCTTT.

The chain has TRBV6-1 and TRBJ2-7; TRBD1 agrees at 8 bases. V trimming: 8 bases; J trimming: 0 bases; junction bases outside the gene matches: 3. Germline-derived CDR1 and CDR2 are MNHNS and SASEGT. The CDR3 is 13 amino acids. CDR3: CASGDRISYEQYF. In DNA, the CDR3 is TGTGCCAGCGGGGACAGGATCTCCTACGAGCAGTACTTC.

As concerns this clone: Compared with germline, one end of the junction differs, possibly owing to a read error. The V call is TRBV6-6, the J call TRBJ1-4; D perhaps matches TRBD1 (6 bases). The CDR3 has 13 residues. Germline CDR1 reads MNHNY; CDR2 reads SVGAGI (reference sequence). Here the CDR3 reads CASAVAGAQSLDF. The DNA of the CDR3 is TGTGCCAGCGCGGTGGCAGGGGCACAGAGTCTGGATTTT.

The genes are TRBV2 and TRBJ1-2, with D possibly being TRBD1 (5 bases). The germline gives CDR1 SNHLY, CDR2 FYNNEI. V was trimmed by 1 base and J by 3 bases, leaving 12 bases between them. The CDR3 loop spans 15 amino acids. CDR3 sequence: CASSEEGQLYYGYTF. The CDR3, as DNA: TGTGCCAGCAGTGAAGAGGGGCAGCTATACTATGGCTACACCTTC.

This clone was observed a single time. The chain couples TRBV27 to TRBJ2-2, with 8 bases that match TRBD1. V lost 5 bases and J lost 2; bases outside the gene matches: 7. The length of the CDR3 is 16 residues. Germline V CDR1 and CDR2: MNHEY, SMNVEV (reference sequence). CDR3 amino acids: CASSQPDRENTGELFF. In DNA, the CDR3 is TGTGCCAGCAGTCAACCGGACAGGGAAAACACCGGGGAGCTGTTTTTT.

The chain links TRBV2 to TRBJ2-5, with 10 bases fitting TRBD2. The CDR3 runs 16 residues. Per the germline V gene, CDR1 is SNHLY and CDR2 is FYNNEI. V shed 2 bases and J 6 bases; nucleotides not matched to a gene: 9. The CDR3, as DNA: TGTGCCAGCAGTGAACGGGCTAGCGGGGGTTGGAAGACCCAGTACTTC. It encodes CASSERASGGWKTQYF.

V usage is TRBV6-1 and J usage is TRBJ2-5; D perhaps matches TRBD1 (6 bases). This CDR3 has 15 residues. Germline lookup yields CDR1 MNHNS and CDR2 SASEGT. Trimming removed 3 bases at V and 2 bases at J, with 13 bases between. CDR3: CASSELIGGQETQYF. The DNA for the CDR3 is TGTGCCAGCAGTGAGCTAATAGGGGGACAAGAGACCCAGTACTTC.

In its sample, this clone was seen once. The chain employs TRBV27 and TRBJ2-2; the match to TRBD1 covers 8 bases. CDR3 length: 17 residues. CDR1 is MNHEY, CDR2 SMNVEV, per germline (reference sequence). V lost 3 bases and J lost 1; bases outside the gene matches: 7. CDR3 in DNA: TGTGCCAGCAGTTTTTTCTCCGGGACAGGGAACACCGGGGAGCTGTTTTTT. Protein sequence: CASSFFSGTGNTGELFF.

This clone has just one count. J is TRBJ2-7 and V is TRBV19; 9 nucleotides line up with TRBD1. CDR3 length: 14 amino acids. The ends lost 8 bases at V and 0 bases at J; junction bases unmatched: 5. Germline V gene data show CDR1 as LNHDA and CDR2 as SQIVND (reference sequence). The CDR3 DNA reads as TGTGCCAGTTCACAGGGGGCGTTCTCCTACGAGCAGTACTTC. Translating it yields CASSQGAFSYEQYF.

The V call is TRBV4-2, the J call TRBJ1-2; D perhaps matches TRBD1 (6 bases). CDR1 LGHNA and CDR2 YNFKEQ come from the germline V gene. Trimming removed 0 bases from V and 6 bases from J, with 11 bases in between. The CDR3 totals 14 residues. CDR3 loop: CASSQDRGGHGYTF. The CDR3 bases are TGTGCCAGCAGCCAAGATAGGGGGGGCCATGGCTACACCTTC.

The V gene is TRBV7-2, the J gene TRBJ2-7, with a weak D call TRBD2 (6 bases). This CDR3 has 15 amino acids. With 1 base removed from V and 3 bases from J, the gap between germline ends came to 13 bases. Looked up from germline, CDR1 is SGHTA and CDR2 is FQGNSA. CDR3 protein: CASSLELGSGYEQYF. As DNA, the CDR3 is TGTGCCAGCAGCTTAGAGCTCGGGAGTGGCTACGAGCAGTACTTC.